A selection of T cell receptor beta chains follows, all from one sample in a study of blood T cell repertoires in COVID-19. The protocol was immunoSEQ multiplex PCR, while the TCRdb copy is restricted to in-frame clones and leaves out a portion. The top ten hold roughly 25% of the sample, which has about 27,000 clones, 83% seen once. The source material was peripheral blood. Receptors were obtained from a man between 65 and 85 years old with active COVID-19. Both conserved end residues are part of each CDR3. A D gene is named only where the DNA matches it firmly. Not every row has a clone size; where given, it reads once, few, many or a size class.

cdr3_aa: CASSPGTGGVSFNQPQHF; cdr3_nt: TGTGCCAGCAGTCCCGGGACAGGGGGAGTATCTTTCAATCAGCCCCAGCATTTT; v_call: TRBV3-1/TRBV3-2; j_call: TRBJ1-5; clone_size: few; d_call: TRBD1
cdr3_aa: CASSGLSRGVEQYF; cdr3_nt: TGTGCCAGCAGTGGACTTTCTCGAGGTGTAGAGCAGTACTTC; v_call: TRBV6-6; j_call: TRBJ2-7; clone_size: -; d_call: -
cdr3_aa: CAFSRGGMNTEAFF; cdr3_nt: TGTGCCTTCTCAAGGGGCGGAATGAACACTGAAGCTTTCTTT; v_call: TRBV7-9; j_call: TRBJ1-1; clone_size: -; d_call: -
cdr3_aa: CASAGEGNQPQHF; cdr3_nt: TGTGCCAGCGCGGGGGAGGGCAATCAGCCCCAGCATTTT; v_call: TRBV2; j_call: TRBJ1-5; clone_size: -; d_call: -
cdr3_aa: CASSLAGTGSYEQYF; cdr3_nt: TGCGCCAGCAGCTTGGCCGGGACAGGGTCCTACGAGCAGTACTTC; v_call: TRBV5-1; j_call: TRBJ2-7; clone_size: -; d_call: TRBD1
cdr3_aa: CASSPSGSGTGELFF; cdr3_nt: TGTGCCAGCAGCCCGAGCGGGAGTGGCACCGGGGAGCTGTTTTTT; v_call: TRBV9; j_call: TRBJ2-2; clone_size: few; d_call: TRBD2
cdr3_aa: CASSLVLDTQYF; cdr3_nt: TGTGCCAGCAGCTTAGTTCTAGATACGCAGTATTTT; v_call: TRBV11-1; j_call: TRBJ2-3; clone_size: -; d_call: -
cdr3_aa: CASSLGGVSGYTF; cdr3_nt: TGTGCCAGCAGCTTAGGGGGAGTTAGCGGCTACACCTTC; v_call: TRBV7-9; j_call: TRBJ1-2; clone_size: -; d_call: -
cdr3_aa: CASSWTEGTEAFF; cdr3_nt: TGTGCCAGCAGTTGGACAGAGGGAACTGAAGCTTTCTTT; v_call: TRBV12-3/TRBV12-4; j_call: TRBJ1-1; clone_size: -; d_call: -
cdr3_aa: CASSQMTDGYTF; cdr3_nt: TGTGCCAGCAGCCAAATGACAGATGGCTACACCTTC; v_call: TRBV3-1/TRBV3-2; j_call: TRBJ1-2; clone_size: -; d_call: -
cdr3_aa: CASSPTSGGADYEQYF; cdr3_nt: TGCGCCAGCAGCCCGACTAGCGGGGGGGCCGATTACGAGCAGTACTTC; v_call: TRBV4-1; j_call: TRBJ2-7; clone_size: -; d_call: TRBD2
cdr3_aa: CASSPPGLLAKNIQYF; cdr3_nt: TGTGCCAGCTCACCTCCGGGACTCTTGGCCAAAAACATTCAGTACTTC; v_call: TRBV18; j_call: TRBJ2-4; clone_size: -; d_call: -
cdr3_aa: CSVDRGYQETQYF; cdr3_nt: TGCAGCGTTGACAGGGGCTACCAAGAGACCCAGTACTTC; v_call: TRBV29-1; j_call: TRBJ2-5; clone_size: -; d_call: -
cdr3_aa: CASSLGSGFYTGELFF; cdr3_nt: TGTGCCAGCAGCTTAGGTAGCGGGTTTTACACCGGGGAGCTGTTTTTT; v_call: TRBV7-9; j_call: TRBJ2-2; clone_size: medium-sized; d_call: TRBD2
cdr3_aa: CASSSRRAEMEQYF; cdr3_nt: TGCGCCAGCAGCTCCCGGAGGGCGGAGATGGAGCAGTACTTC; v_call: TRBV5-1; j_call: TRBJ2-7; clone_size: -; d_call: -
cdr3_aa: CASSFDRGYGTYGYTF; cdr3_nt: TGTGCCAGCAGTTTTGACAGGGGGTATGGAACCTATGGCTACACCTTC; v_call: TRBV25-1; j_call: TRBJ1-2; clone_size: -; d_call: TRBD1
cdr3_aa: CASSPIPGQGAETQYF; cdr3_nt: TGTGCCAGCTCACCAATACCGGGACAGGGGGCGGAGACCCAGTACTTC; v_call: TRBV18; j_call: TRBJ2-5; clone_size: -; d_call: TRBD1
cdr3_aa: CASKEGAEQPQHF; cdr3_nt: TGTGCCAGCAAGGAGGGGGCAGAGCAGCCCCAGCATTTT; v_call: TRBV2; j_call: TRBJ1-5; clone_size: -; d_call: TRBD1
cdr3_aa: CASSLPNSYEQYF; cdr3_nt: TGCGCCAGCAGCTTGCCAAACTCCTACGAGCAGTACTTC; v_call: TRBV5-1; j_call: TRBJ2-7; clone_size: -; d_call: -
cdr3_aa: CASSLGSGRNEQFF; cdr3_nt: TGCGCCAGCAGCTTGGGGTCAGGGAGGAATGAGCAGTTCTTC; v_call: TRBV5-1; j_call: TRBJ2-1; clone_size: -; d_call: -
cdr3_aa: CAWSRDRPYGYTF; cdr3_nt: TGTGCCTGGAGTCGGGACAGGCCCTATGGCTACACCTTC; v_call: TRBV30; j_call: TRBJ1-2; clone_size: -; d_call: TRBD1
cdr3_aa: CASSDPQGGGTDTQYF; cdr3_nt: TGTGCCAGCAGCGACCCCCAGGGAGGGGGCACAGATACGCAGTATTTT; v_call: TRBV2; j_call: TRBJ2-3; clone_size: -; d_call: TRBD2
cdr3_aa: CAWSLAPRGQPQHF; cdr3_nt: TGTGCCTGGAGTTTAGCCCCCCGAGGTCAGCCCCAGCATTTT; v_call: TRBV30; j_call: TRBJ1-5; clone_size: -; d_call: -
cdr3_aa: CATTGEYNSPLHF; cdr3_nt: TGTGCTACTACAGGGGAGTATAATTCACCCCTCCACTTT; v_call: TRBV19; j_call: TRBJ1-6; clone_size: -; d_call: TRBD1
cdr3_aa: CASSPQGITYEQYF; cdr3_nt: TGTGCCAGCAGTCCACAGGGGATTACCTACGAGCAGTACTTC; v_call: TRBV6-5; j_call: TRBJ2-7; clone_size: -; d_call: TRBD1
cdr3_aa: CASSVGGFTGELFF; cdr3_nt: TGTGCCAGCAGCGTAGGAGGGTTCACCGGGGAGCTGTTTTTT; v_call: TRBV9; j_call: TRBJ2-2; clone_size: -; d_call: -
cdr3_aa: CASSQATGVGGYTF; cdr3_nt: TGTGCCAGCAGCCAAGCTACAGGGGTAGGCGGCTACACCTTC; v_call: TRBV3-1/TRBV3-2; j_call: TRBJ1-2; clone_size: -; d_call: TRBD1
cdr3_aa: CASSDAPRRTGTGETQYF; cdr3_nt: TGTGCCAGCAGTGATGCCCCCCGTCGGACAGGGACAGGAGAGACCCAGTACTTC; v_call: TRBV28; j_call: TRBJ2-5; clone_size: -; d_call: TRBD1
cdr3_aa: CASSQYRTSGLRTGETQYF; cdr3_nt: TGTGCCAGCAGCCAATATCGGACTAGCGGGCTAAGAACGGGGGAGACCCAGTACTTC; v_call: TRBV16; j_call: TRBJ2-5; clone_size: -; d_call: TRBD2
cdr3_aa: CTSSQVRSGGYTGELFF; cdr3_nt: TGCACCAGCAGCCAAGTTAGGAGCGGCGGGTACACCGGGGAGCTGTTTTTT; v_call: TRBV1; j_call: TRBJ2-2; clone_size: -; d_call: -
cdr3_aa: CASSQIAGGINEQYF; cdr3_nt: TGCGCCAGCAGCCAAATAGCGGGGGGGATCAACGAGCAGTACTTC; v_call: TRBV4-1; j_call: TRBJ2-7; clone_size: few; d_call: TRBD2
cdr3_aa: CASSSQGGPDEAFF; cdr3_nt: TGTGCCAGCAGTTCTCAGGGGGGCCCCGACGAAGCTTTCTTT; v_call: TRBV6-5; j_call: TRBJ1-1; clone_size: few; d_call: TRBD1
cdr3_aa: CASSQHRVGNTIYF; cdr3_nt: TGTGCCAGCAGCCAACACAGGGTGGGAAACACCATATATTTT; v_call: TRBV3-1/TRBV3-2; j_call: TRBJ1-3; clone_size: -; d_call: -
cdr3_aa: CASSLVRDTEQFF; cdr3_nt: TGTGCCAGCAGCTTAGTTAGGGACACTGAGCAGTTCTTC; v_call: TRBV7-9; j_call: TRBJ2-1; clone_size: -; d_call: -
cdr3_aa: CASSPQTSGEVREQYF; cdr3_nt: TGTGCCAGCAGTCCCCAGACGTCAGGGGAAGTGCGCGAGCAGTACTTC; v_call: TRBV27; j_call: TRBJ2-7; clone_size: -; d_call: -
cdr3_aa: CASSGRTGNTEAFF; cdr3_nt: TGTGCCAGCAGCGGAAGGACGGGAAACACTGAAGCTTTCTTT; v_call: TRBV3-1/TRBV3-2; j_call: TRBJ1-1; clone_size: -; d_call: -
cdr3_aa: CASSQTITDTQYF; cdr3_nt: TGCGCCAGCAGCCAAACTATCACAGATACGCAGTATTTT; v_call: TRBV4-1; j_call: TRBJ2-3; clone_size: -; d_call: -
cdr3_aa: CASSGTPYTEAFF; cdr3_nt: TGTGCCAGCAGCGGAACACCGTACACTGAAGCTTTCTTT; v_call: TRBV9; j_call: TRBJ1-1; clone_size: few; d_call: -
cdr3_aa: CASSPDGGPAAFF; cdr3_nt: TGTGCCAGCAGCCCAGACGGAGGCCCTGCCGCTTTCTTT; v_call: TRBV11-3; j_call: TRBJ1-1; clone_size: -; d_call: -
cdr3_aa: CASSDFQGLNQPQHF; cdr3_nt: TGTGCCAGCAGTGATTTCCAGGGACTCAATCAGCCCCAGCATTTT; v_call: TRBV6-1; j_call: TRBJ1-5; clone_size: -; d_call: -
cdr3_aa: CASSLVGGANTEAFF; cdr3_nt: TGTGCCAGCAGCTTGGTCGGAGGAGCCAACACTGAAGCTTTCTTT; v_call: TRBV5-8; j_call: TRBJ1-1; clone_size: few; d_call: -
cdr3_aa: CASSSDRLSYEQYF; cdr3_nt: TGTGCCAGCAGCTCGGACAGGTTATCCTACGAGCAGTACTTC; v_call: TRBV7-2; j_call: TRBJ2-7; clone_size: -; d_call: TRBD1
cdr3_aa: CASSPGTRNEKLFF; cdr3_nt: TGTGCCAGCAGCCCCGGGACACGCAATGAAAAACTGTTTTTT; v_call: TRBV2; j_call: TRBJ1-4; clone_size: -; d_call: -
cdr3_aa: CASKYGTRVKVVF; cdr3_nt: TGTGCCAGCAAGTATGGGACAAGGGTAAAGGTTGTCTTT; v_call: TRBV25-1; j_call: TRBJ1-1; clone_size: -; d_call: -
cdr3_aa: CASSLVGSRGDTQYF; cdr3_nt: TGCGCCAGCAGCTTGGTTGGGAGTAGGGGGGATACGCAGTATTTT; v_call: TRBV5-1; j_call: TRBJ2-3; clone_size: -; d_call: -
cdr3_aa: CASSPLTGGEQYF; cdr3_nt: TGTGCCAGCTCACCACTCACAGGGGGCGAGCAGTACTTC; v_call: TRBV18; j_call: TRBJ2-7; clone_size: -; d_call: TRBD1
cdr3_aa: CASSSRTGGETQYF; cdr3_nt: TGTGCCAGCAGCTCGAGGACAGGGGGAGAGACCCAGTACTTC; v_call: TRBV7-9; j_call: TRBJ2-5; clone_size: -; d_call: TRBD1
cdr3_aa: CASSPSGTSGKSGEQFF; cdr3_nt: TGTGCCAGCAGTCCTTCCGGGACTAGCGGAAAATCTGGTGAGCAGTTCTTC; v_call: TRBV28; j_call: TRBJ2-1; clone_size: -; d_call: TRBD2
cdr3_aa: CASRLGTAYSNQPQHF; cdr3_nt: TGTGCCAGCAGACTTGGGACAGCTTATAGCAATCAGCCCCAGCATTTT; v_call: TRBV28; j_call: TRBJ1-5; clone_size: -; d_call: TRBD1
cdr3_aa: CASSQGGLAGISYNEQFF; cdr3_nt: TGTGCCAGCAGCCAAGGGGGACTAGCGGGGATTTCCTACAATGAGCAGTTCTTC; v_call: TRBV3-1/TRBV3-2; j_call: TRBJ2-1; clone_size: once; d_call: TRBD2